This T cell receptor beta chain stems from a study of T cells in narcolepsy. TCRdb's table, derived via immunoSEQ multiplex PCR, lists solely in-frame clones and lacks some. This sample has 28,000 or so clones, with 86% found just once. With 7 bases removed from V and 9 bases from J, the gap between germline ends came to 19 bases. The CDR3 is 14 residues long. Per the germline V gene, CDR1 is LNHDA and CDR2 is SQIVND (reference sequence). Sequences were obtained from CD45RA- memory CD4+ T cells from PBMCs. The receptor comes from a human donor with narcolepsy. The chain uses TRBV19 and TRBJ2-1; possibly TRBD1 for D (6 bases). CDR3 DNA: TGTGCCAGTAAGTCGGGGACATACAATAGTGAGCAGTTCTTC. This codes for CASKSGTYNSEQFF.